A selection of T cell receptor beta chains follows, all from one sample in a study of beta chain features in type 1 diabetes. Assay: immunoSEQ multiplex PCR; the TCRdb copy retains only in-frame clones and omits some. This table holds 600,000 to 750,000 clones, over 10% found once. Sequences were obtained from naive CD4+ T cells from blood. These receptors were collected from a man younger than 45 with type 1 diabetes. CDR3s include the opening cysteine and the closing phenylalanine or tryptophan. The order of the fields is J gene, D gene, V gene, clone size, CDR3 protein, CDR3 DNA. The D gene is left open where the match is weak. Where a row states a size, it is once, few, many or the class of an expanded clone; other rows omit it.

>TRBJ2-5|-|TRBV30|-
CAWSVDVQETQYF
TGTGCCTGGAGTGTGGACGTACAAGAGACCCAGTACTTC
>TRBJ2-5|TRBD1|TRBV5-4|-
CASSFPGTGAETQYF
TGTGCCAGCAGCTTTCCCGGGACAGGGGCAGAGACCCAGTACTTC
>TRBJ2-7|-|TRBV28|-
CASSEPGRTFYEQYF
TGTGCCAGCAGTGAGCCGGGACGGACGTTTTACGAGCAGTACTTC
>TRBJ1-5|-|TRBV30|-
CAWGRDSNQPQHF
TGTGCCTGGGGACGCGATAGCAATCAGCCCCAGCATTTT
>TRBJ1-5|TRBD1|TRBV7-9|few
CASSEGQPTNQPQHF
TGTGCCAGCAGCGAGGGACAGCCCACGAATCAGCCCCAGCATTTT
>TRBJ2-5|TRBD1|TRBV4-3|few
CASSHGQGGGETQYF
TGCGCCAGCAGCCACGGACAGGGCGGTGGGGAGACCCAGTACTTC
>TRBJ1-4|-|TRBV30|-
CAWSLQGNEKLFF
TGTGCCTGGAGTTTACAGGGTAACGAAAAACTGTTTTTT
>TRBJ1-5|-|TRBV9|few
CASSVAGTQPQHF
TGTGCCAGCAGCGTAGCTGGTACCCAGCCCCAGCATTTT
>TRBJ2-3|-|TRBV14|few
CASSQDRQGAQYF
TGTGCCAGCAGCCAAGATAGGCAGGGCGCCCAGTATTTT
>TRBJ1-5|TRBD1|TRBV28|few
CASSPTGNQPQHF
TGTGCCAGCAGCCCGACAGGGAATCAGCCCCAGCATTTT
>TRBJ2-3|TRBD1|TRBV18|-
CASSTRQGSDTQYF
TGTGCCAGCTCAACCCGACAGGGATCCGATACGCAGTATTTT
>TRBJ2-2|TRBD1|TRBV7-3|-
CASSETGGYTGELFF
TGTGCCAGCAGCGAAACAGGGGGCTACACCGGGGAGCTGTTTTTT
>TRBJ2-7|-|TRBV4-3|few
CASSQDRAGGEQYF
TGCGCCAGCAGCCAAGATCGGGCCGGGGGCGAGCAGTACTTC
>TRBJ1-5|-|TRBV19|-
CASIPGGQYNQPQHF
TGTGCCAGTATTCCAGGTGGACAGTACAATCAGCCCCAGCATTTT
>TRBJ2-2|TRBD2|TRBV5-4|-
CASSALAGANTGELFF
TGTGCCAGCAGCGCGTTAGCGGGGGCGAACACCGGGGAGCTGTTTTTT
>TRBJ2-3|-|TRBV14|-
CASSLQMGGRTDTQYF
TGTGCCAGCAGCCTCCAGATGGGGGGGCGAACAGATACGCAGTATTTT
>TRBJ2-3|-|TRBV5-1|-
CASRKGQGGTDTQYF
TGCGCCAGCAGAAAGGGCCAGGGCGGCACAGATACGCAGTATTTT
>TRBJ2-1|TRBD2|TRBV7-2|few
CASSFPLAGYEQFF
TGTGCCAGCAGCTTCCCCCTAGCGGGGTATGAGCAGTTCTTC
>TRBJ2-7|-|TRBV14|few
CASSQVRSYEQYF
TGTGCCAGCAGCCAAGTCAGGTCCTACGAGCAGTACTTC
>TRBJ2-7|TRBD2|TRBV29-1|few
CSVLSGGGPYEQYF
TGCAGCGTTCTTAGCGGGGGGGGCCCCTACGAGCAGTACTTC
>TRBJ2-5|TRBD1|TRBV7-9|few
CASSPRTGQETQYF
TGTGCCAGCAGCCCCCGGACAGGGCAAGAGACCCAGTACTTC
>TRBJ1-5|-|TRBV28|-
CASILSHSIPNQPQHF
TGTGCCAGCATCCTTTCACACTCAATTCCTAATCAGCCCCAGCATTTT
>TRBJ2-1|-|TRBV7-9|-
CASSLNWKGRYNEQFF
TGTGCCAGCAGCTTAAATTGGAAAGGCAGGTACAATGAGCAGTTCTTC
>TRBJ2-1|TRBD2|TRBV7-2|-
CASSPSGTSGNNEQFF
TGTGCCAGCAGCCCCTCCGGGACTAGCGGAAACAATGAGCAGTTCTTC
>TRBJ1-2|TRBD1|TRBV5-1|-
CASSLPGQGTYGYTF
TGCGCCAGCAGCTTACCGGGACAGGGCACCTATGGCTACACCTTC
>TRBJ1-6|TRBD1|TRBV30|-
CAWRWAGGSYNSPLHF
TGTGCCTGGAGATGGGCAGGGGGCTCCTATAATTCACCCCTCCACTTT
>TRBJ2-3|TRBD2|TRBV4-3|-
CASSLRLAGAYTDTQYF
TGCGCCAGCAGCCTCAGACTAGCGGGGGCGTACACAGATACGCAGTATTTT
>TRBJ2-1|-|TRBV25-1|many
CASSVQGYEQFF
TGTGCCAGCAGTGTTCAGGGATATGAGCAGTTCTTC
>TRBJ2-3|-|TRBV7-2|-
CASSLPRGVTLSTDTQYF
TGTGCCAGCAGCTTACCCCGAGGGGTCACCCTCAGCACAGATACGCAGTATTTT
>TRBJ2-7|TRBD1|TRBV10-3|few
CAISESTGAYEQYF
TGTGCCATCAGTGAGTCGACAGGGGCCTACGAGCAGTACTTC
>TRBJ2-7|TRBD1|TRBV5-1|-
CASSPDLDRGLYEQYF
TGCGCCAGCAGCCCGGACCTCGACAGGGGATTATACGAGCAGTACTTC